The following is a TCR beta chain sequence with its context. Trimming stripped 0 bases from V and 2 bases from J, with 14 bases between. Per the germline V gene, CDR1 is LGHNA and CDR2 is YSLEER. The CDR3 has 17 residues. The sample comes from a study of blood T cell repertoires in COVID-19. Across the study: Sites across the United States, Italy and Spain contributed samples from acute and convalescent COVID-19. PBMCs, B-cell-depleted T cells, or T cells provided the cDNA or gDNA that made up the material.

In the authors' methods: The assay estimated nucleated cells by amplifying reference gene primers. TCRdb's table, derived via immunoSEQ multiplex PCR, lists solely in-frame clones and lacks some. V and J calls and clone size come straight from that table; D and trimming were deduced from the DNA. The repertoire consists of under 25,000 clones, with about 80% occurring once and the leading ten covering 48%. Sequenced material: peripheral blood. This TCR was recovered from an older man with acute or convalescent COVID-19. J is TRBJ1-5 and V is TRBV4-3; TRBD1 might be the D (5 bases). The chain's CDR3 is CASSQDNNRYGNQPQHF. DNA for the CDR3: TGCGCCAGCAGCCAAGATAATAACAGGTACGGCAATCAGCCCCAGCATTTT.